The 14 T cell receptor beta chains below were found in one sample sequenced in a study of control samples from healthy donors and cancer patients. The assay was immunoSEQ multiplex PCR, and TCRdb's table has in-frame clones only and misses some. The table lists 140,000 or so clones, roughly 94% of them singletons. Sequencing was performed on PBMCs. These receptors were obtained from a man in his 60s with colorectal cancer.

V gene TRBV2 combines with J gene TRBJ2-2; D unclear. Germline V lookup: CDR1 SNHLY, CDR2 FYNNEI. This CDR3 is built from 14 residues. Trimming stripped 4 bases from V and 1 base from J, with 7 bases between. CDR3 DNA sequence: TGTGCCAGCAGTGGGACGGGGAACACCGGGGAGCTGTTTTTT. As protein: CASSGTGNTGELFF. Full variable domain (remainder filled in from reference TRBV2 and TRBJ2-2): EPEVTQTPSHQVTQMGQEVILRCVPISNHLYFYWYRQILGQKVEFLVSFYNNEISEKSEIFDDQFSVERPDGSNFTLKIRSTKLEDSAMYFCASSGTGNTGELFFGEGSRLTVL.

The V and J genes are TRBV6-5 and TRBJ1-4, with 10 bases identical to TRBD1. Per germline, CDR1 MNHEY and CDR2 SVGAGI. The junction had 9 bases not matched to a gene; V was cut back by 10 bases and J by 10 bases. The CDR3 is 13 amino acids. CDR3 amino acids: CATATGGSGKLFF. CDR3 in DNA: TGTGCCACCGCGACAGGGGGCAGTGGAAAACTGTTTTTT.

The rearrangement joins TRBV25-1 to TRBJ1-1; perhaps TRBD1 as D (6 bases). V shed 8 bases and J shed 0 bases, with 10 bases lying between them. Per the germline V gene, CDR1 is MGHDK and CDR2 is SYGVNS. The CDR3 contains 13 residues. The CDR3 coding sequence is TGTGCCAGCGGGGGGCCGTTGAACACTGAAGCTTTCTTT. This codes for CASGGPLNTEAFF.

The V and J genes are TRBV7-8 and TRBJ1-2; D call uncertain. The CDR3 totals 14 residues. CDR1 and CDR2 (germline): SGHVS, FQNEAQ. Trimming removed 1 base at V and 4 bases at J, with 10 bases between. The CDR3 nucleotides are TGTGCCAGCAGCTTAGGAGCGAATCCCTATGGCTACACCTTC. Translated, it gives CASSLGANPYGYTF.

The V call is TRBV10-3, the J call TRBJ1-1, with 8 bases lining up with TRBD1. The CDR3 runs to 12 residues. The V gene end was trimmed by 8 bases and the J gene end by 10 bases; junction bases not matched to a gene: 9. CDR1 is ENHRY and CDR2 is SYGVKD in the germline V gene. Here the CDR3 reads CAIGTGSSGAFF. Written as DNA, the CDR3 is TGTGCCATCGGGACAGGATCTTCAGGAGCTTTCTTT.

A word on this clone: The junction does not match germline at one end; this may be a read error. The CDR3 protein is CASSQGSRTKTGELFF. CDR3 in DNA: TGTGCCAGCAGCCAAGGTAGCAGGACGAAAACCGGGGAGCTGTTTTTT. The chain is built from TRBV3-1 (or the pseudogene TRBV3-2) and TRBJ2-2; no definite D call. The CDR3 has 16 residues. The V gene's germline CDR1 is LGHDT and CDR2 YNNKEL (reference sequence).

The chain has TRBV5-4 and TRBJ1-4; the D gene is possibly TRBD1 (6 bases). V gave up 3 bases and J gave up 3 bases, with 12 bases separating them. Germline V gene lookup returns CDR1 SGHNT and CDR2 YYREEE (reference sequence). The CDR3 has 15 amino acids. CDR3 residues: CASSSGGASNEKLFF. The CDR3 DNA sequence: TGTGCCAGCAGCTCGGGGGGGGCGTCTAATGAAAAACTGTTTTTT.

The CDR3 sequence: CASSITGGPLSTDTQYF. CDR3 nucleotide sequence: TGTGCCAGTAGTATAACGGGGGGGCCCCTTAGCACAGATACGCAGTATTTT. The chain combines TRBV19 with TRBJ2-3, with TRBD2 identical over 8 bases. Germline CDR1 reads LNHDA; CDR2 reads SQIVND (reference sequence). J was trimmed by 0 bases and V by 2 bases; bases with no gene match: 7. The CDR3 is made up of 17 amino acids.

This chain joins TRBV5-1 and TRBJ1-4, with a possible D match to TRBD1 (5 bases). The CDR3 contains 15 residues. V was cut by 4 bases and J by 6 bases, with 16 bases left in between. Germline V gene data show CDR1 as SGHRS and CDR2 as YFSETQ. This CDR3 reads CASSRDPDQDEKLFF. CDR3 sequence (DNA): TGCGCCAGCAGCAGGGACCCAGATCAAGATGAAAAACTGTTTTTT.

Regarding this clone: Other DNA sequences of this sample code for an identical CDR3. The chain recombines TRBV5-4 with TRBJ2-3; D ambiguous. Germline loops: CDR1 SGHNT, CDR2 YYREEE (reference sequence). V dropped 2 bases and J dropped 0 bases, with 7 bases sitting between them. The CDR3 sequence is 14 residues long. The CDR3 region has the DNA TGTGCCAGCAGCTTAGATTCTAGCACAGATACGCAGTATTTT. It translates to CASSLDSSTDTQYF. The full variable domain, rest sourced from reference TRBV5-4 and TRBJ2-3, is ETGVTQSPTHLIKTRGQQVTLRCSSQSGHNTVSWYQQALGQGPQFIFQYYREEENGRGNFPPRFSGLQFPNYSSELNVNALELDDSALYLCASSLDSSTDTQYFGPGTRLTVL.

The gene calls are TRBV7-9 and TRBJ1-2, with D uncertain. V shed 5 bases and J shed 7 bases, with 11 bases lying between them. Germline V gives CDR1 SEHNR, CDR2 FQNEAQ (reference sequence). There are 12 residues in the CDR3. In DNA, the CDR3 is TGTGCCAGCAGCCCCATGGCGGCTGGCTACACCTTC. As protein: CASSPMAAGYTF.

The CDR3 spells CASSRTSDTEAFF. The CDR3 DNA reads TGTGCCAGCAGCCGGACGTCAGACACTGAAGCTTTCTTT. V and J are TRBV11-2 and TRBJ1-1; D is ambiguous. Germline V gives CDR1 SGHAT, CDR2 FQNNGV. The V and J ends lost 5 bases and 3 bases respectively, with 10 bases between them. CDR3 length equals 13 residues.

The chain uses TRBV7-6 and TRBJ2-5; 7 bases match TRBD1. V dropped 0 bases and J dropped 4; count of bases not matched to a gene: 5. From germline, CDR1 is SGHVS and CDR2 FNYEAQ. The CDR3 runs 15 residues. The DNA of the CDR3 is TGTGCCAGCAGCTTAGCGCATGGACAGGTAGAGACCCAGTACTTC. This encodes CASSLAHGQVETQYF. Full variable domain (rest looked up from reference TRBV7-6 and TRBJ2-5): GAGVSQSPRYKVTKRGQDVALRCDPISGHVSLYWYRQALGQGPEFLTYFNYEAQQDKSGLPNDRFSAERPEGSISTLTIQRTEQRDSAMYRCASSLAHGQVETQYFGPGTRLLVL.

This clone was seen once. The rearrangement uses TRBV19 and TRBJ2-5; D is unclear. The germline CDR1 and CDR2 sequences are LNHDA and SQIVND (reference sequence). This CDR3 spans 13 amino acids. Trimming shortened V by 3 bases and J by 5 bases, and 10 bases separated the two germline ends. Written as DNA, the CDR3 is TGTGCCAGTAGTATCGGGCTAGTCGAGACCCAGTACTTC. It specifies CASSIGLVETQYF.